This TCR beta chain was documented in a study of T cell responses to AZD1222 COVID-19 vaccine. As for the study in general: Pooling covered second doses at about 4 or about 12 weeks. Study-level results: Targeting of unmutated variant regions was reportedly seen in nearly half of spike-specific TCRs. In a largely white British group with more females than males, clonal diversity was possibly underestimated. The breadth and depth of Spike-specific TCRs increased once two AZD1222 doses had been given.

Germline V lookup: CDR1 KGHSH, CDR2 LQKENI. The germline V and J ends were trimmed by 2 bases and 5 bases, with 12 bases remaining between them. There are 14 residues in the CDR3. Sequencing used immunoSEQ multiplex PCR; TCRdb keeps in-frame clones, though not all of them. The profile shows about 120,000 clones, 75% to 90% of them singletons. As concerns this clone: Its antigen is currently unknown.

This clonotype was obtained from an adult in good health. The gene calls are TRBV18 and TRBJ1-1, with TRBD1 as a possible D gene (5 bases). This specimen was peripheral blood, taken on day 0 of AZD1222 vaccination. The CDR3 DNA reads TGTGCCAGCTCACCAGGAGGGGATGGGACTGAAGCTTTCTTT. Amino acids: CASSPGGDGTEAFF.